A selection of T cell receptor beta chains follows, all from one sample in a study of blood T cells in healthy people across ages. TCRdb recomputed calls from the 5' RACE reads with MiXCR, one row per CDR3 protein. Of about 1.5 million distinct CDR3 sequences listed, 35% to 45% are singletons. Sequencing was performed on blood. The receptors derive from a woman under 30 in good health. CDR3s leave out the opening cysteine and the closing phenylalanine or tryptophan. The order of the fields is J gene, V gene, clone size, CDR3 protein. Rows give clone size only sometimes, using once, few, many, or a class for an expanded clone.

TRBJ2-5	TRBV5-1	NA	ASSLSYVRGDEQY
TRBJ1-1	TRBV24-1	once	ATREFSGSEAF
TRBJ1-1	TRBV29-1	NA	SVTDRGDTEAF
TRBJ1-4	TRBV20-1	few	SAFDRGGEKLF
TRBJ2-1	TRBV27	few	ASSNRDNEQF
TRBJ2-4	TRBV4-1	NA	ASSHLPNGGQNIQY
TRBJ2-5	TRBV2	few	ASSDVQETQY
TRBJ1-5	TRBV5-1	few	ASSLEGAFNQPQH
TRBJ1-4	TRBV10-3	NA	AISPDSRDGGEKLF
TRBJ1-2	TRBV27	NA	ASSFAGQNYYGYT
TRBJ1-1	TRBV20-1	NA	SARVINTEAF
TRBJ1-5	TRBV4-3	NA	ASSQEDNRVGDRKGDQPQH
TRBJ2-5	TRBV6-6	NA	ATARREGRGETQY
TRBJ1-1	TRBV4-3	NA	ASSQFATGVNTEAF
NA	TRBV11-2	few	ASSPQLAGGYNEQY
TRBJ2-3	TRBV24-1	NA	ATSDRTTQGTDTQY
TRBJ2-7	TRBV28	NA	ASSSTGAPSYEQY
TRBJ2-7	TRBV11-2	few	ASSLAGPSSYEQY
TRBJ1-3	TRBV12-3/TRBV12-4	NA	ASTPTGSSGNTIY
TRBJ2-1	TRBV4-1	few	ASSQVSAGAYNEQF
TRBJ1-1	TRBV5-1	once	ASSFGRRSALEAF
TRBJ2-7	TRBV20-1	NA	STRVPTPSSYEQY
TRBJ1-6	TRBV5-1	NA	ASSSTVVGSPLH
TRBJ2-3	TRBV13	NA	ASSLPDSREY
TRBJ2-3	TRBV4-3	NA	AGSQETSGYTDTQY
TRBJ2-1	TRBV11-2	few	ASSVAIRGSIYNEQF